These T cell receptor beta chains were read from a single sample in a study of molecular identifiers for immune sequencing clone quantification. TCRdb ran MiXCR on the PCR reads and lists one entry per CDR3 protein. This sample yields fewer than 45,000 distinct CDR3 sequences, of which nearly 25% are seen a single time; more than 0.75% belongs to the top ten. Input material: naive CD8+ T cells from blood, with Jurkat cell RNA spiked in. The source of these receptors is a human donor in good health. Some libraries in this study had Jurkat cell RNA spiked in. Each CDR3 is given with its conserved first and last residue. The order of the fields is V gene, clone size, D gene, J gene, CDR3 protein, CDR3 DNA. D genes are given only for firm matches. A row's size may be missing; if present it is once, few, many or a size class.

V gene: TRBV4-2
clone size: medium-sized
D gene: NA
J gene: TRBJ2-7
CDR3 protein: CASSQGRDNSYEQYF
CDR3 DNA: TGTGCCAGCAGCCAAGGCCGGGACAACTCCTACGAGCAGTACTTC

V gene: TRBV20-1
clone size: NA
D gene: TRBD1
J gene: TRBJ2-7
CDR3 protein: CSAARPGGSYEQYF
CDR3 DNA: TGCAGTGCTGCCAGGCCAGGGGGCTCCTACGAGCAGTACTTC

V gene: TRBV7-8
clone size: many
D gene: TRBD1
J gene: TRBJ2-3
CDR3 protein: CASRHDRALTDTQYF
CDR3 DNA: TGTGCCAGCAGACACGACAGGGCCCTCACAGATACGCAGTATTTT

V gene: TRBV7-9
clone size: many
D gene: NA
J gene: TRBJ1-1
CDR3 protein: CASSLAMAMSTEAFF
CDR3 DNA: TGTGCCAGCAGCTTAGCCATGGCCATGAGCACTGAAGCTTTCTTT

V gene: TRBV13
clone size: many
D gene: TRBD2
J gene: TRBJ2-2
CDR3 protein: CASSLLAGAGELFF
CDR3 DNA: TGTGCCAGCAGCTTACTGGCGGGAGCCGGGGAGCTGTTTTTT

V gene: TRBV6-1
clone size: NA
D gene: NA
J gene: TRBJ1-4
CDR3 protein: CASSEAPAGAVMMGSPAKLIF
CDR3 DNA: TGTGCCAGCAGTGAAGCCCCCGCAGGGGCAGTGATGATGGGGTCCCCCGCGAAACTGATTTTT

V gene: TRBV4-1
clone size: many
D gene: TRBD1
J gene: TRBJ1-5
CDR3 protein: CASSQRDRDQPQHF
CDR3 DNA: TGCGCCAGCAGCCAACGGGACAGGGATCAGCCCCAGCATTTT

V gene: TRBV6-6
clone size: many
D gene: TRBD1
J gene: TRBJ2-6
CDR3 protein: CASSYQPGTGGFSGANVLTF
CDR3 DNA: TGTGCCAGCAGTTACCAACCAGGGACAGGCGGTTTCTCTGGGGCCAACGTCCTGACTTTC

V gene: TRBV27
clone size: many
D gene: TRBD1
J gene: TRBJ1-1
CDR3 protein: CASSPQGAYTEAFF
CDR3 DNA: TGTGCCAGCAGTCCCCAGGGGGCTTACACTGAAGCTTTCTTT

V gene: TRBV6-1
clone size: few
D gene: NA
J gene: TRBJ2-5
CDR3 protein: CASSEAWAQYF
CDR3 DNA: TGTGCCAGCAGTGAAGCTTGGGCCCAGTACTTC

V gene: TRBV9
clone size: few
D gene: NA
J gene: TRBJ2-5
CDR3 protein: CASSPGGADWTQYF
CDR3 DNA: TGTGCCAGCAGCCCCGGCGGAGCGGACTGGACCCAGTACTTC

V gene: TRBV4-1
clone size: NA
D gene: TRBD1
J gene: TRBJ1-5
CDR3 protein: CPRRRQGGSNQPQHF
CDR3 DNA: TGCCCCCGCCGCCGCCAGGGGGGGAGCAATCAGCCCCAGCATTTT

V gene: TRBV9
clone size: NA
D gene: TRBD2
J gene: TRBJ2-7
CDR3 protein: CASSVTTSAYEQYF
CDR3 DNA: TGTGCCAGCAGCGTCACAACTAGCGCCTACGAGCAGTACTTC

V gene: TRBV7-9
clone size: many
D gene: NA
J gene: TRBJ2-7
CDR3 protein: CASSLAGGPYEQYF
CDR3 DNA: TGTGCCAGCAGCTTAGCAGGTGGGCCCTACGAGCAGTACTTC

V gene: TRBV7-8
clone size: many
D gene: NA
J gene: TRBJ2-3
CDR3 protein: CASSRDLSTDTQYF
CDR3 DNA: TGTGCCAGCAGCCGGGACCTAAGCACAGATACGCAGTATTTT

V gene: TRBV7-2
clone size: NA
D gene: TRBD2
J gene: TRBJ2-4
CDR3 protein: CAHRLFTSGSLAKNIQYF
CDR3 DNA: TGTGCCCACCGCTTATTTACTAGCGGGAGTTTAGCCAAAAACATTCAGTACTTC

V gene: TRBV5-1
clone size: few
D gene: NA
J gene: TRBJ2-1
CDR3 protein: CASSLGQGYNEQFF
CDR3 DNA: TGCGCCAGCAGCTTGGGGCAGGGCTACAATGAGCAGTTCTTC

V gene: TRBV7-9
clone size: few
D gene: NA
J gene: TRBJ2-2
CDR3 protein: CASSLVGATTGELFF
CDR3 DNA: TGTGCCAGCAGCTTAGTCGGAGCCACTACCGGGGAGCTGTTTTTT

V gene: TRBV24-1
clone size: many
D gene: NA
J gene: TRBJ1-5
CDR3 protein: CATSDFTDNSNQPQHF
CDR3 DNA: TGTGCCACCAGTGATTTTACCGATAATAGCAATCAGCCCCAGCATTTT

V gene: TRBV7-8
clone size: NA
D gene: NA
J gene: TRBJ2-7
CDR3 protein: CASSLGLNYEQYF
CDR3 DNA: TGTGCCAGCAGCTTAGGCCTGAACTACGAGCAGTACTTC

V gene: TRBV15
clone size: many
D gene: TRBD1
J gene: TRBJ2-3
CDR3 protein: CATSRGTGAIGDTQYF
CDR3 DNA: TGTGCCACCAGCAGAGGGACAGGAGCTATAGGGGATACGCAGTATTTT

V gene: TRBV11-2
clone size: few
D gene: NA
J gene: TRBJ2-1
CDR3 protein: CASSLVAGETPYNEQFF
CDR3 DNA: TGTGCCAGCAGCTTAGTTGCAGGGGAAACACCCTACAATGAGCAGTTCTTC

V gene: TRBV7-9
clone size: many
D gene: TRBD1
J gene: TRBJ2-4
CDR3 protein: CASSLVGQGADIQYF
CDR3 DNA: TGTGCCAGCAGCTTAGTGGGCCAGGGGGCCGACATTCAGTACTTC

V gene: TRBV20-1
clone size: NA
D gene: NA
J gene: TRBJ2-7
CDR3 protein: CSARELQGVGEQYF
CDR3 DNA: TGCAGTGCTAGAGAACTACAGGGAGTCGGCGAGCAGTACTTC

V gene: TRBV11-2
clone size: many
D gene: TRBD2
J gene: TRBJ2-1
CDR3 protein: CASSPRTSGVYNEQFF
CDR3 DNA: TGTGCCAGCAGCCCACGGACTAGCGGGGTCTACAATGAGCAGTTCTTC

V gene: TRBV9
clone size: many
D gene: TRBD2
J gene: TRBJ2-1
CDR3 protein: CASSVSRGDYNEQFF
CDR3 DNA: TGTGCCAGCAGCGTATCCCGGGGGGACTACAATGAGCAGTTCTTC

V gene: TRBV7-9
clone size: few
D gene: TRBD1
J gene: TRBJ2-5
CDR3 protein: CASSPTTGGEETQYF
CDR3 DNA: TGTGCCAGCAGCCCCACGACAGGGGGCGAGGAGACCCAGTACTTC

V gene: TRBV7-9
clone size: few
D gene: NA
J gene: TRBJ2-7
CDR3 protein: CASSLSGNEQYF
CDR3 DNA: TGTGCCAGCAGCTTATCCGGAAACGAGCAGTACTTC

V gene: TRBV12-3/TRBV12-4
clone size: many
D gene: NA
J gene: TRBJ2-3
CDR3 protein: CASSTITGGGDYTDTQYF
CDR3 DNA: TGTGCCAGCAGCACTATTACGGGAGGGGGCGACTACACAGATACGCAGTATTTT

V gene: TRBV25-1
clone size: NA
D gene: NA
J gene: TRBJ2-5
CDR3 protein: CASSEFDLEETQYF
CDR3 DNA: TGTGCCAGCAGTGAATTCGACCTGGAAGAGACCCAGTACTTC